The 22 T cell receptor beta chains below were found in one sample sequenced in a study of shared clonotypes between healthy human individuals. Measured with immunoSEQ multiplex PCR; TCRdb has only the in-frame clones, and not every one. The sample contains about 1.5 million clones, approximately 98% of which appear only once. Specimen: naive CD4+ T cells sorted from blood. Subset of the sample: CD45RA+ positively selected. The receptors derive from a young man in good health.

The CDR3 sequence: CASSLLAGGGNEQFF. CDR3 DNA sequence: TGTGCCAGCAGCCTACTAGCGGGAGGGGGCAATGAGCAGTTCTTC. V and J are TRBV5-4 and TRBJ2-1; 13 bases align to TRBD2. Germline values: CDR1 SGHNT, CDR2 YYREEE (reference sequence). The CDR3 totals 15 residues. The V and J ends lost 4 bases and 6 bases, in that order; junction bases with no gene match: 4.

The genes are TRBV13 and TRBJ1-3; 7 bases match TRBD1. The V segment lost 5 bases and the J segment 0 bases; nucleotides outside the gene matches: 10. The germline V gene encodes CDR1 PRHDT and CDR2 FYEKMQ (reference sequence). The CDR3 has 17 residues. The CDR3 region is CASSETGAVSSGNTIYF. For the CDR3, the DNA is TGTGCCAGCAGCGAAACAGGGGCGGTTAGCTCTGGAAACACCATATATTTT. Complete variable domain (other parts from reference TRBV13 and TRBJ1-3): AAGVIQSPRHLIKEKRETATLKCYPIPRHDTVYWYQQGPGQDPQFLISFYEKMQSDKGSIPDRFSAQQFSDYHSELNMSSLELGDSALYFCASSETGAVSSGNTIYFGEGSWLTVV.

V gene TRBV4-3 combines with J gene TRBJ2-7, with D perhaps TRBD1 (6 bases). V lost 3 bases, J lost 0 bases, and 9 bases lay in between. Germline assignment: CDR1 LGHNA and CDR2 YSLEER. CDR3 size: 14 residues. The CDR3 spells CASSQDSHSYEQYF. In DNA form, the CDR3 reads TGCGCCAGCAGCCAGGACAGCCACTCCTACGAGCAGTACTTC.

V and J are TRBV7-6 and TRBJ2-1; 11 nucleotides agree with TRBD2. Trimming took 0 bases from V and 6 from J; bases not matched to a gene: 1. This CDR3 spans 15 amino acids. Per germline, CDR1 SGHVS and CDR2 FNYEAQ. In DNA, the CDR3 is TGTGCCAGCAGCTTAGCGCTAGCGGGAGGCAATGAGCAGTTCTTC. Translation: CASSLALAGGNEQFF.

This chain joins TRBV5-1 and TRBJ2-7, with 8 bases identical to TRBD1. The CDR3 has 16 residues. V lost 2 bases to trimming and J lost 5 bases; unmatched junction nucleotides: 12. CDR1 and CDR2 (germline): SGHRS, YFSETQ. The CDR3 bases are TGCGCCAGCAGCTTCACTGGACAGGGTATTTTGAACGAGCAGTACTTC. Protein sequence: CASSFTGQGILNEQYF. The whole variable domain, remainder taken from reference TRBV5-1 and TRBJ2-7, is KAGVTQTPRYLIKTRGQQVTLSCSPISGHRSVSWYQQTPGQGLQFLFEYFSETQRNKGNFPGRFSGRQFSNSRSEMNVSTLELGDSALYLCASSFTGQGILNEQYFGPGTRLTVT.

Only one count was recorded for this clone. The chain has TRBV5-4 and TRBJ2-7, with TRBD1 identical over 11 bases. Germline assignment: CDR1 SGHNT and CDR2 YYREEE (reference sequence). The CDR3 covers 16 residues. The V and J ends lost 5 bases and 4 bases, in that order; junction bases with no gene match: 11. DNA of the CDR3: TGTGCCAGCAGTCCAAAAAGGACAGGGGGCGGTTACGAGCAGTACTTC. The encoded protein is CASSPKRTGGGYEQYF.

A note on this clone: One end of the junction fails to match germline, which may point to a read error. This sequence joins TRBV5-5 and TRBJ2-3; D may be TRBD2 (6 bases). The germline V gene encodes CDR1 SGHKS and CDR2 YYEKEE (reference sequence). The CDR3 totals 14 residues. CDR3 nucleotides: TGTGCCAGAAGCTTGGGACTTCCACGGGATACGCAGTATTTT. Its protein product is CARSLGLPRDTQYF.

The CDR3 bases are TGTGCCAGCAGCTTTCCAGGGGGGCATACGCAGTATTTT. It yields the protein CASSFPGGHTQYF. The genes are TRBV7-3 and TRBJ2-3, with D tentatively TRBD1 (7 bases). The germline V gene encodes CDR1 SGHTA and CDR2 FQGTGA. This CDR3 comprises 13 residues. V was trimmed by 3 bases and J by 7 bases, leaving 11 bases between them.

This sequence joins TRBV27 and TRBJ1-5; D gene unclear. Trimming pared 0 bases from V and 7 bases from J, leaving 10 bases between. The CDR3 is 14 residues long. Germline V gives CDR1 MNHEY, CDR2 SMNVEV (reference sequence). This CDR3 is CASSLSRYGQPQHF. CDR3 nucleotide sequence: TGTGCCAGCAGTTTATCACGGTATGGGCAGCCCCAGCATTTT.

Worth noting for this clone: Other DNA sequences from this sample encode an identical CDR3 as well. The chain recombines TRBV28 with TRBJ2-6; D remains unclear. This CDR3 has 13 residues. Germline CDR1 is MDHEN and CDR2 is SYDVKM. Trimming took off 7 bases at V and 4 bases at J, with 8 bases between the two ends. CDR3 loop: CASTGSGANVLTF. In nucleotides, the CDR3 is TGTGCCAGCACCGGCTCCGGGGCCAACGTCCTGACTTTC.

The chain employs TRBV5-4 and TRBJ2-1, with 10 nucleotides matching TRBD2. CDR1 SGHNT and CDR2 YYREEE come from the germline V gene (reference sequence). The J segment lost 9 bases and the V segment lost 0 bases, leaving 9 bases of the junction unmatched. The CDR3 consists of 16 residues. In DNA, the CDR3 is TGTGCCAGCAGCTTGGAGACTAGCGGGCTAAGGGGTGAGCAGTTCTTC. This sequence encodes CASSLETSGLRGEQFF.

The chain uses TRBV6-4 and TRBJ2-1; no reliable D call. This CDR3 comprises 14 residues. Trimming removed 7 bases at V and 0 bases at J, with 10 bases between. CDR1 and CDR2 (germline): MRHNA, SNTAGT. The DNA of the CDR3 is TGTGCCAGCAAACTACAGAGCTCCTACAATGAGCAGTTCTTC. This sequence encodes CASKLQSSYNEQFF.

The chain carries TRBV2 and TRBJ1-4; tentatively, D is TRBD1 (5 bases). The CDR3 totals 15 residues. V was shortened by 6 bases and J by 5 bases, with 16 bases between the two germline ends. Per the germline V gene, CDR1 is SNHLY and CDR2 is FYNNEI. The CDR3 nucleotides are TGTGCCAGCAGGGCCCGGGGGGACCGCAATGAAAAACTGTTTTTT. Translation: CASRARGDRNEKLFF.

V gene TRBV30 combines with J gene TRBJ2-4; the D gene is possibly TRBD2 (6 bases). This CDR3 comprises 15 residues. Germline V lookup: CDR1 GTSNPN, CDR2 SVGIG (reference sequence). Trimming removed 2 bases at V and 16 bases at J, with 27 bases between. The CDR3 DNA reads TGTGCCTGGAGTCCCGGCGGAGGGACGCCTTTTACGACCTACTTC. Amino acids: CAWSPGGGTPFTTYF.

CDR3 region: CASSLGQGVSTGELFF. The CDR3 nucleotides are TGTGCCAGCAGCTTAGGGCAGGGGGTGAGCACCGGGGAGCTGTTTTTT. The chain is built from TRBV7-3 and TRBJ2-2, with 7 positions matching TRBD1. Germline V lookup: CDR1 SGHTA, CDR2 FQGTGA. The CDR3 length is 16 residues. With 2 bases clipped from V and 4 bases from J, the junction kept 7 bases outside the gene matches.

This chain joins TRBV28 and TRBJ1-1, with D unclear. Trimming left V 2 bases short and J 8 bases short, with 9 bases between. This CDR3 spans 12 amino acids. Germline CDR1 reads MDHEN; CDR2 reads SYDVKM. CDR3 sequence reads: CASSLASVEAFF. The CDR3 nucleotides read TGTGCCAGCAGTTTAGCCAGCGTCGAAGCTTTCTTT. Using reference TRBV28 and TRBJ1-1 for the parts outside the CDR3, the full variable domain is DVKVTQSSRYLVKRTGEKVFLECVQDMDHENMFWYRQDPGLGLRLIYFSYDVKMKEKGDIPEGYSVSREKKERFSLILESASTNQTSMYLCASSLASVEAFFGQGTRLTVV.

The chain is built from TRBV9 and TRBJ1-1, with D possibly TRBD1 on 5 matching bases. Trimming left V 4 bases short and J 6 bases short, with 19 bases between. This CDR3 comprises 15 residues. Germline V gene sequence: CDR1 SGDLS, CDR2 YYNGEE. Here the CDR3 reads CASSLMGQKAAEAFF. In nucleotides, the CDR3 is TGTGCCAGCAGCTTAATGGGGCAAAAAGCAGCTGAAGCTTTCTTT.

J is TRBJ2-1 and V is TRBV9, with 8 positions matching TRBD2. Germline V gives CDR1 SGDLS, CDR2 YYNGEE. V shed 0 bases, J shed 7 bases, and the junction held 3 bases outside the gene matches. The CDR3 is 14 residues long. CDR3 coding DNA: TGTGCCAGCAGCGTAGGAGCGGGAGCTAATGAGCAGTTCTTC. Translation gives CASSVGAGANEQFF.

In nucleotides, the CDR3 is TGTGCCAGTAGTATGGAAACAGGGCCGAACTATGGCTACACCTTC. It yields the protein CASSMETGPNYGYTF. The chain uses TRBV19 and TRBJ1-2; possible D gene TRBD1, 6 bases. V lost 3 bases to trimming and J lost 2 bases, with 13 bases between them. This CDR3 has 15 amino acids. Germline V lookup: CDR1 LNHDA, CDR2 SQIVND (reference sequence).

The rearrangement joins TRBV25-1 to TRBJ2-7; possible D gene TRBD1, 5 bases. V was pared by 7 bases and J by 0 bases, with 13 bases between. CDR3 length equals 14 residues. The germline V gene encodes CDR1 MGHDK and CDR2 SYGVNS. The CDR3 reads CASKGWGTSYEQYF. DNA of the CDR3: TGTGCCAGCAAGGGGTGGGGTACCTCCTACGAGCAGTACTTC.

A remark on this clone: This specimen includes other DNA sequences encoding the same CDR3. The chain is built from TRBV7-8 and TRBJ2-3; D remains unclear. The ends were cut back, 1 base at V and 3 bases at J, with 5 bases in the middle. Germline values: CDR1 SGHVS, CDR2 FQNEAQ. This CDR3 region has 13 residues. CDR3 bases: TGTGCCAGCAGCTTAGAACGAACAGATACGCAGTATTTT. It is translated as CASSLERTDTQYF.

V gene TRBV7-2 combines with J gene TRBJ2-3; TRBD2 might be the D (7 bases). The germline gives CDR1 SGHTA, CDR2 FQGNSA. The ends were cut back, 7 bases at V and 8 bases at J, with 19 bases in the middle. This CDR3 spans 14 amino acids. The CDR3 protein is CASNGGRESPTQYF. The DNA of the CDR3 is TGTGCCAGCAATGGGGGGCGGGAGTCCCCTACGCAGTATTTT.